The 8 T cell receptor beta chains in this list originate from one sample, sequenced in a study of Graves' ophthalmopathy and Graves' hyperthyroidism. RNA transcripts were the source from which TCR beta CDR3 regions were amplified. HTBI primers served in a first-round RT-PCR, which a second-round multiplex PCR followed. TCRdb re-called the multiplex PCR reads through MiXCR, storing one row per CDR3 protein. The sample includes about 160,000 distinct CDR3 sequences, 30% to 45% of them seen just once. The sequenced material came from peripheral blood. Source of these receptors: a man aged 25-40 years with Graves' ophthalmopathy.

This clonotype showed up many times. This chain links TRBV6-1 with TRBJ2-7; possible D gene TRBD2, 6 bases. The CDR3 runs 12 residues. Trimming cost V 3 bases and J 3 bases, with 6 bases left between them. Germline V lookup: CDR1 MNHNS, CDR2 SASEGT. The CDR3 region has the DNA TGTGCCAGCAGTGAGGAGGGCTACGAGCAGTACTTC. Its translation: CASSEEGYEQYF.

This clonotype was seen at least ten times. The J gene is TRBJ1-2, the V gene TRBV12-3 or TRBV12-4, with D hard to call. V dropped 2 bases and J dropped 8 bases, with 12 bases sitting between them. There are 13 residues in the CDR3. The chain's CDR3 is CASSLSQRQGYTF. The CDR3 DNA is TGTGCCAGCAGTTTAAGCCAAAGGCAAGGCTACACCTTC.

The DNA for the CDR3 is TGTGCCAGTAGTATCCCTGGACAGGGAGGGAACGAGCAGTACTTC. It specifies CASSIPGQGGNEQYF. The chain uses TRBV19 and TRBJ2-7; D is perhaps TRBD1 (8 bases). The ends were cut back, 3 bases at V and 5 bases at J, with 17 bases in the middle. Germline CDR1 is LNHDA and CDR2 is SQIVND (reference sequence). CDR3 size: 15 residues.

This clonotype was counted ten times or more. DNA for the CDR3: TGCAGTGCTGCCGACAGCTCTGGAAACACCATATATTTT. It encodes CSAADSSGNTIYF. The chain uses TRBV20-1 and TRBJ1-3, with D possibly being TRBD1 (5 bases). The CDR3 spans 13 residues. Germline values: CDR1 DFQATT, CDR2 SNEGSKA (reference sequence). The V end lost 5 bases, the J end lost 0 bases, and 8 bases lay between the germline ends.

The chain joins TRBV9 to TRBJ2-7; D is perhaps TRBD2 (6 bases). CDR1 is SGDLS, CDR2 YYNGEE, per germline. The CDR3 consists of 15 residues. Trimming stripped 0 bases from V and 6 bases from J, with 16 bases between. CDR3 nucleotide sequence: TGTGCCAGCAGCGTAGGGGAAGGAGGGGCTGGCGAGCAGTACTTC. Protein product: CASSVGEGGAGEQYF.

The V call is TRBV27, the J call TRBJ1-2; a possible D gene is TRBD1 (6 bases). The V end lost 5 bases, the J end lost 2 bases, and 15 bases lay between the germline ends. The germline CDR1 and CDR2 sequences are MNHEY and SMNVEV (reference sequence). CDR3 length: 15 amino acids. The CDR3: CASSRQAGVNYGYTF. CDR3 sequence (DNA): TGTGCCAGCAGTCGACAGGCAGGGGTCAACTATGGCTACACCTTC.

V gene TRBV5-1 combines with J gene TRBJ2-2; the D call may be TRBD1 or TRBD2 (5 bases each). Trimming took off 3 bases at V and 6 bases at J, with 12 bases between the two ends. The CDR3 contains 14 residues. CDR1 is SGHRS and CDR2 is YFSETQ in the germline V gene. CDR3 DNA: TGCGCCAGCAGCTCACAGCTGGGGGCCGGGGAGCTGTTTTTT. This codes for CASSSQLGAGELFF.

This clonotype was recorded many times. CDR3 bases: TGTGCCGGCCCGAGACGAGCTAACTATGGCTACACCTTC. This translates into CAGPRRANYGYTF. The chain links TRBV6-5 to TRBJ1-2; D uncertain. This CDR3 is 13 amino acids long. V was cut by 11 bases and J by 0 bases, with 13 bases left in between. Germline CDR1 and CDR2: MNHEY and SVGAGI.